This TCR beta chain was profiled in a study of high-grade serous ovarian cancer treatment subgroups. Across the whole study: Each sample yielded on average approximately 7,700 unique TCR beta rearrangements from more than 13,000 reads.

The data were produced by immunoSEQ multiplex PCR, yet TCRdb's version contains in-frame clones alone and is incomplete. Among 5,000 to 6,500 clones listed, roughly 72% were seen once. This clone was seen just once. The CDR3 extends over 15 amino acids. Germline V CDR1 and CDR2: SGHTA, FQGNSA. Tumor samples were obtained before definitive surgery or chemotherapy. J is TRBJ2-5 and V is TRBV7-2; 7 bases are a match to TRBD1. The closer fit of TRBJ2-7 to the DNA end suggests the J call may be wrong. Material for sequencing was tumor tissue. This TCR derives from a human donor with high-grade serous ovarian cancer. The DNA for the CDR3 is TGTGCCAGCAGCACCACAAGGACAGGTACCTACGAGCAGTACTTC. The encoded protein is CASSTTRTGTYEQYF.